This TCR beta chain was profiled in a study of CD8+ T cells in alopecia areata. By share of the sample, this clone is medium-sized. Other DNA sequences in this specimen translate into the identical CDR3. The CDR3 totals 12 residues. CDR1 is SQVTM and CDR2 is ANQGSEA in the germline V gene. With 7 bases clipped from V and 6 bases from J, the junction kept 6 bases outside the gene matches. The sample's treatment: oral pan-JAK inhibitor, 5-10 mg twice daily. After isolation, RNA underwent reverse transcription to generate cDNA as the sequencing template. Sequenced by immunoSEQ multiplex PCR; TCRdb stores in-frame clones only, minus some. The table includes around 180,000 clones, roughly 60% detected once.

This TCR was sampled from a human donor with alopecia areata. This chain links TRBV29-1 with TRBJ2-1; TRBD1 aligns across 7 bases. This material consisted of CD4+ T cells sorted from blood, taken around week 49, from a patient treated with tofacitinib. CDR3 nucleotides: TGCAGCGCCAAGACAGGGCCCAATGAGCAGTTCTTC. Protein: CSAKTGPNEQFF.